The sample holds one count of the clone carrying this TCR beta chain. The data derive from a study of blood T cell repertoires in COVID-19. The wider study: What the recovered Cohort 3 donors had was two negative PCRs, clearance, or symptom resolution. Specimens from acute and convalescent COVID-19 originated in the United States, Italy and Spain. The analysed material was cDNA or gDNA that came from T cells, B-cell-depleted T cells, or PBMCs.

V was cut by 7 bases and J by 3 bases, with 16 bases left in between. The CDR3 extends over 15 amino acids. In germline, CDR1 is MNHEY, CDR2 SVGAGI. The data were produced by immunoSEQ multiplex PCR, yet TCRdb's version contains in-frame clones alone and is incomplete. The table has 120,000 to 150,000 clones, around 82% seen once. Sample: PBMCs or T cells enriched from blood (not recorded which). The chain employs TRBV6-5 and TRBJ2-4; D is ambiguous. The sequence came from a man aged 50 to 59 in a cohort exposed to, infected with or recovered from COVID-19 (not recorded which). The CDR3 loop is CASTPSFSFKNIQYF. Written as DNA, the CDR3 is TGTGCCAGCACCCCTAGTTTCAGCTTCAAAAACATTCAGTACTTC.